This T cell receptor (beta chain) was sequenced for a study of shared clonotypes between healthy human individuals. The overall study: Three plates were used per donor for CD4 naive, three for CD4 memory, two for CD8 naive and one for CD8 memory. Regarding the study as a whole: In contrast to clonotypes shared by all four donors, non-shared clonotypes had lower generation probabilities.

Only in-frame clones appear in the TCRdb table, and some are missing; sequencing was by immunoSEQ multiplex PCR. The table records about 1.5 million clones, around 97% of them present only once. The investigators split CD4+ cells into a CD45RA+ naive subset and a CD45RA-negative memory subset. The germline gives CDR1 SGHTA, CDR2 FQGTGA. The CDR3 contains 16 residues. J gave up 5 bases and V 2 bases, and 3 bases lay outside the gene matches. With regard to this clone: The antigen remains undetermined.

The sample was naive CD4+ T cells sorted from blood. Subset specified: CD45RA+ positively selected. The chain links TRBV7-3 to TRBJ2-2; 12 positions match TRBD2. The clonotype was recovered from a young man in good health. The CDR3 DNA sequence: TGTGCCAGCAGCTTAGGACTAGCGGGATGGACCGGGGAGCTGTTTTTT. Its protein is CASSLGLAGWTGELFF.